These 24 T cell receptor beta chains were all obtained from the same sample, sequenced in a study of glioma-infiltrating T cells. TCR alpha and beta CDR3 regions were amplified from RNA using iRepertoire nested multiplex PCR. TCRdb re-derived calls from the multiplex PCR reads in MiXCR, one entry per CDR3 protein. Of roughly 120,000 distinct CDR3 sequences in the sample, more than 20% were seen once. Input material: glioma tissue, nonneoplastic brain tissue, or PBMCs (not recorded which). Every receptor here comes from a human donor with low-grade glioma or glioblastoma, undergoing nonglioma brain surgery, or in good health (not recorded which).

This clonotype was counted a few times. The rearrangement links TRBV11-2 to TRBJ1-1; possible D gene TRBD1, 6 bases. The CDR3 has 16 amino acids. CDR1 is SGHAT, CDR2 FQNNGV, per germline. Trimming left V 6 bases short and J 4 bases short, with 21 bases between. The CDR3 loop is CASSPIQGKGGTEAFF. The CDR3 DNA reads TGTGCCAGCAGTCCTATCCAGGGGAAGGGGGGCACTGAAGCTTTCTTT.

This clonotype was seen repeatedly, ten times or more. The J gene is TRBJ1-5, the V gene TRBV3-1; D is undetermined. V was pared by 0 bases and J by 4 bases, with 4 bases between. Germline V lookup: CDR1 LGHDT, CDR2 YNNKEL (reference sequence). CDR3 length: 13 residues. The CDR3 DNA sequence: TGTGCCAGCAGCCAAGAAAATAATCAGCCCCAGCATTTT. Translation: CASSQENNQPQHF.

This clonotype appeared many times. V and J are TRBV19 and TRBJ2-7; tentative D call: TRBD2 (5 bases). From germline, CDR1 is LNHDA and CDR2 SQIVND (reference sequence). There are 16 residues in the CDR3. Trimming removed 7 bases at V and 4 bases at J, with 23 bases between. The chain's CDR3 is CASIASPALGVYEQYF. The CDR3 DNA reads as TGTGCCAGTATCGCAAGTCCAGCGTTGGGAGTTTACGAGCAGTACTTC.

Remarks on this clonotype: Relative to the germline gene, one junction end is altered; a read error may explain this. The chain uses TRBV7-8 and TRBJ1-3; D gene ambiguous. Germline V gives CDR1 SGHVS, CDR2 FQNEAQ. This CDR3 contains 14 residues. The CDR3 bases are TGTGCCAGCAGCCGCGGTAGGAGGGAAAACAACATATATTTT. It yields the protein CASSRGRRENNIYF. The complete variable domain, with remaining parts taken from reference TRBV7-8 and TRBJ1-3, reads GAGVSQSPRYKVAKRGQDVALRCDPISGHVSLFWYQQALGQGPEFLTYFQNEAQLDKSGLPSDRFFAERPEGSVSTLKIQRTQQEDSAVYLCASSRGRRENNIYFGEGSWLTVV.

Turning to this clonotype: This sequence may be a read error, since a much larger clone differs from it by one base. This chain connects TRBV20-1 to TRBJ1-5; no definite D call. Germline assignment: CDR1 DFQATT and CDR2 SNEGSKA (reference sequence). The CDR3 totals 15 residues. The CDR3 nucleotides are TGCAGTGCCCATAGTGGTGACCGAGTCAATCAGCCCCGGCATTTT. Protein: CSAHSGDRVNQPRHF.

This clonotype has just a few counts. The rearrangement links TRBV2 to TRBJ2-1; perhaps D is TRBD1 or TRBD2 (5 bases each). Germline V gives CDR1 SNHLY, CDR2 FYNNEI. The CDR3 contains 16 residues. Between the trimmed V and J ends, which lost 6 bases and 2 bases, there was a span of 17 bases. CDR3 residues: CASRPGPRVAYNEQFF. In DNA form, the CDR3 reads TGTGCCAGCAGGCCGGGACCTAGGGTGGCCTACAATGAGCAGTTCTTC. Full variable domain (remainder filled in from reference TRBV2 and TRBJ2-1): EPEVTQTPSHQVTQMGQEVILRCVPISNHLYFYWYRQILGQKVEFLVSFYNNEISEKSEIFDDQFSVERPDGSNFTLKIRSTKLEDSAMYFCASRPGPRVAYNEQFFGPGTRLTVL.

This clonotype was observed many times. J is TRBJ2-1 and V is TRBV7-2, with 13 bases fitting TRBD2. Germline assignment: CDR1 SGHTA and CDR2 FQGNSA. With V trimmed by 5 bases and J by 5 bases, 3 bases remained unmatched. The CDR3 consists of 15 residues. CDR3 sequence reads: CASSPGTSGNNEQFF. The CDR3 region has the DNA TGTGCCAGCAGCCCCGGGACTAGCGGGAACAATGAGCAGTTCTTC. Filled out from reference TRBV7-2 and TRBJ2-1, the complete variable domain reads GAGVSQSPSNKVTEKGKDVELRCDPISGHTALYWYRQSLGQGLEFLIYFQGNSAPDKSGLPSDRFSAERTGGSVSTLTIQRTQQEDSAVYLCASSPGTSGNNEQFFGPGTRLTVL.

There are many counts of this clonotype. The V call is TRBV7-2, the J call TRBJ2-2, with 7 positions matching TRBD2. The CDR3 runs 14 residues. V was clipped by 7 bases and J by 5 bases; unmatched bases: 7. Germline-derived CDR1 and CDR2 are SGHTA and FQGNSA. Here the CDR3 reads CASIPGLITGELFF. CDR3 nucleotide sequence: TGTGCCAGCATTCCGGGACTAATAACCGGGGAGCTGTTTTTT.

This clonotype was counted only a few times. CDR3 residues: CASSIPSGFTDTQYF. The CDR3 DNA sequence: TGTGCCAGCAGCATACCTAGCGGTTTCACAGATACGCAGTATTTT. V and J are TRBV5-6 and TRBJ2-3, with 7 bases lining up with TRBD2. With 4 bases clipped from V and 2 bases from J, the junction kept 7 bases outside the gene matches. CDR3 length equals 15 residues. The germline gives CDR1 SGHDT, CDR2 YYEEEE.

This clonotype occurred many times. The chain carries TRBV27 and TRBJ1-1; D uncertain. The germline V gene encodes CDR1 MNHEY and CDR2 SMNVEV (reference sequence). V was shortened by 4 bases and J by 7 bases, with 16 bases between the two germline ends. The CDR3 contains 14 residues. CDR3 nucleotides: TGTGCCAGCAGTTCCGGGCGGATGGGAGGTGAAGCTTTCTTT. It specifies CASSSGRMGGEAFF.

This clonotype was recorded at least ten times. The genes are TRBV12-3 or TRBV12-4 and TRBJ1-5; D unresolved. The CDR3 contains 16 residues. Trimming pared 5 bases from V and 2 bases from J, leaving 16 bases between. The CDR3 bases are TGTGCCAGCAGTCCCTCCTGGGCCCCGGGCAATCAGCCCCAGCATTTT. Translating it yields CASSPSWAPGNQPQHF.

The rearrangement uses TRBV12-3 or TRBV12-4 and TRBJ2-5, with 9 bases matching TRBD2. Germline trimming cut 8 bases from V and 6 bases from J; bases unmatched to any gene: 31. This CDR3 spans 21 amino acids. The chain's CDR3 is CASQSILSPAGISGSVKTQYF. As DNA, the CDR3 is TGTGCCAGCCAATCCATACTAAGTCCGGCGGGGATTAGCGGGAGTGTAAAGACCCAGTACTTC.

In this sample, this clonotype turned up a few times. The chain is built from TRBV12-3 or TRBV12-4 and TRBJ1-5, with a weak D call TRBD1 (6 bases). Trimming stripped 8 bases from V and 4 bases from J, with 18 bases between. The CDR3 is made up of 15 amino acids. The CDR3 region is CASGTYTGYNQPQHF. CDR3 DNA: TGTGCCAGCGGTACATATACAGGGTATAATCAGCCCCAGCATTTT.

This clonotype was counted at least ten times. The chain joins TRBV28 to TRBJ2-3; 13 nucleotides agree with TRBD2. With V trimmed by 6 bases and J by 6 bases, 6 bases remained unmatched. The germline CDR1 and CDR2 sequences are MDHEN and SYDVKM. The CDR3 is 15 amino acids. CDR3 residues: CASSSGLAGLDTQYF. Here the CDR3 DNA reads TGTGCCAGCAGCTCGGGACTAGCGGGATTGGATACGCAGTATTTT.

This clonotype was detected a few times. This chain connects TRBV4-3 to TRBJ2-1, with 8 bases aligning to TRBD1. V lost 2 bases and J lost 8; bases outside the gene matches: 5. Germline CDR1 LGHNA, CDR2 YSLEER. This CDR3 has 14 residues. This CDR3 reads CASSQLGRGHEQFF. The DNA of the CDR3 is TGCGCCAGCAGCCAACTCGGCAGGGGGCATGAGCAGTTCTTC.

This clonotype has ten or more counts. The genes are TRBV28 and TRBJ1-3; D ambiguous. Per the germline V gene, CDR1 is MDHEN and CDR2 is SYDVKM. The CDR3 spans 16 residues. V lost 5 bases and J lost 1, with 15 bases in between. The CDR3 loop is CASSIGSYYSGNTIYF. The DNA for the CDR3 is TGTGCCAGCAGTATAGGGTCCTACTATTCTGGAAACACCATATATTTT. Drawing the rest from reference TRBV28 and TRBJ1-3, the complete variable domain is DVKVTQSSRYLVKRTGEKVFLECVQDMDHENMFWYRQDPGLGLRLIYFSYDVKMKEKGDIPEGYSVSREKKERFSLILESASTNQTSMYLCASSIGSYYSGNTIYFGEGSWLTVV.

This clonotype was counted between two and nine times. The rearrangement links TRBV6-1 to TRBJ1-5; tentative D call: TRBD1 (6 bases). This CDR3 is 15 amino acids long. Trimming stripped 6 bases from V and 7 bases from J, with 19 bases between. CDR1 and CDR2 from the germline V gene are MNHNS and SASEGT. Written as DNA, the CDR3 is TGTGCCAGCAGAGAACCGGACAGCTCGAGGCAGCCCCAGCATTTT. Its protein product is CASREPDSSRQPQHF.

Points on this clonotype: This may stem from a read error, because a much larger clone lies one nucleotide away. V gene TRBV28 combines with J gene TRBJ1-5, with TRBD1 as a possible D gene (6 bases). CDR3 length: 14 amino acids. CDR1 and CDR2 from the germline V gene are MDHEN and SYDVKM. CDR3 bases: TGTGCCAGCGGTTTAAGTCAAGGGACACAGCCCCAGCATTTT. Translated: CASGLSQGTQPQHF.

The V call is TRBV6-6, the J call TRBJ2-7, with unresolved D. Germline assignment: CDR1 MNHNY and CDR2 SVGAGI (reference sequence). The CDR3 spans 15 residues. V lost 1 base to trimming and J lost 0 bases, with 10 bases between them. The CDR3 DNA follows: TGTGCCAGCAGTTACTGGCGGCAGAGCTCCTACGAGCAGTACTTC. It encodes CASSYWRQSSYEQYF.

This clonotype was seen many times. In DNA form, the CDR3 reads TGTGCCAGCAGTTTATCAGCGGGAGGCCACGAGCAGTACTTC. Residues: CASSLSAGGHEQYF. This chain links TRBV28 with TRBJ2-7; the match to TRBD2 covers 9 bases. Germline-derived CDR1 and CDR2 are MDHEN and SYDVKM. The ends lost 1 base at V and 5 bases at J; junction bases unmatched: 3. The CDR3 consists of 14 residues.

This clonotype appeared many times. The chain is built from TRBV20-1 and TRBJ2-3; the D gene could be TRBD1 or TRBD2 (5 bases each). Trimming took off 1 base at V and 2 bases at J, with 10 bases between the two ends. This CDR3 spans 14 amino acids. Germline V gene sequence: CDR1 DFQATT, CDR2 SNEGSKA (reference sequence). CDR3 protein: CSARVPGTTDTQYF. Written as DNA, the CDR3 is TGCAGTGCTAGAGTTCCCGGGACCACAGATACGCAGTATTTT.

This clonotype showed up many times. This CDR3 is CASSLSLGTSVSYEQYF. Here the CDR3 DNA reads TGTGCCAGCAGTTTATCGCTGGGGACTAGCGTTTCCTACGAGCAGTACTTC. The chain uses TRBV27 and TRBJ2-7, with 10 bases matching TRBD2. CDR3 length equals 17 residues. V lost 0 bases, J lost 1 base, and 6 bases stayed unmatched. Germline CDR1 reads MNHEY; CDR2 reads SMNVEV (reference sequence).

This clonotype was seen many times. This chain links TRBV14 with TRBJ2-6; D tentatively reads TRBD1 or TRBD2 (5 bases each). Germline V lookup: CDR1 SGHDN, CDR2 FVKESK. The CDR3 covers 13 residues. Trimming removed 6 bases from V and 2 bases from J, with 5 bases in between. The chain's CDR3 is CASRGAGANVLTF. The CDR3 DNA sequence: TGTGCCAGCAGGGGGGCTGGGGCCAACGTCCTGACTTTC.

This clonotype was found many times. The gene calls are TRBV7-2 and TRBJ2-3; D remains ambiguous. Trimming left V 5 bases short and J 2 bases short, with 11 bases between. The CDR3 covers 14 residues. The germline V gene encodes CDR1 SGHTA and CDR2 FQGNSA. The CDR3 nucleotides read TGTGCCAGCAGCAGACCATGGGACACAGATACGCAGTATTTT. Protein sequence: CASSRPWDTDTQYF.